This is a list of T cell receptor beta chains from one sample in a study of graft-versus-host responses after intestinal transplantation. These receptors have no known antigen. Sequencing used immunoSEQ multiplex PCR; TCRdb keeps in-frame clones, though not all of them. The table shows 90,000 to 150,000 clones, with approximately 95% occurring only once. The sample in question was unstimulated CD8+ T cells sorted from spleen or lymph node cells, obtained before intestinal transplant. The receptors come from a human donor who received an intestinal transplant. Both conserved end residues are part of each CDR3. The D gene is left open where the match is weak. Clone size is not always given. Where it is, it says once, few, many or a class for expanded clones.

J gene,V gene,D gene,clone size,CDR3 protein,CDR3 DNA
TRBJ2-1,TRBV6-5,-,-,CAIGTSSYNEQFF,TGTGCCATCGGGACTTCTTCCTACAATGAGCAGTTCTTC
TRBJ2-6,TRBV25-1,-,-,CASSAANVLTF,TGTGCCAGCAGTGCGGCCAACGTCCTGACTTTC
TRBJ2-7,TRBV5-6,-,once,CASSFSGVSYEQYF,TGTGCCAGCAGCTTCTCAGGTGTCTCCTACGAGCAGTACTTC
TRBJ1-6,TRBV7-9,-,-,CASSLSSGKPHF,TGTGCCAGCAGCTTATCGTCAGGGAAACCCCACTTT
TRBJ2-7,TRBV4-3,-,-,CASSQVALSYEQYF,TGCGCCAGCAGCCAAGTCGCGCTCTCCTACGAGCAGTACTTC
TRBJ2-7,TRBV6-1,-,once,CASSAAPPGSYEQYF,TGTGCCAGCAGTGCGGCGCCCCCGGGGTCCTACGAGCAGTACTTC
TRBJ1-5,TRBV6-1,-,-,CASSEYEGLNQPQHF,TGTGCCAGCAGTGAATATGAGGGACTTAATCAGCCCCAGCATTTT
TRBJ2-5,TRBV7-3,TRBD1,once,CASSMRTGDQETQYF,TGTGCCAGCAGCATGAGGACAGGGGATCAGGAGACCCAGTACTTC
TRBJ2-5,TRBV27,-,-,CASSRNPQETQYF,TGTGCCAGCAGTAGAAACCCCCAAGAGACCCAGTACTTC
TRBJ1-1,TRBV7-6,-,-,CASSLAPDGSPEAFF,TGTGCCAGCAGCTTAGCTCCGGACGGAAGCCCTGAAGCTTTCTTT